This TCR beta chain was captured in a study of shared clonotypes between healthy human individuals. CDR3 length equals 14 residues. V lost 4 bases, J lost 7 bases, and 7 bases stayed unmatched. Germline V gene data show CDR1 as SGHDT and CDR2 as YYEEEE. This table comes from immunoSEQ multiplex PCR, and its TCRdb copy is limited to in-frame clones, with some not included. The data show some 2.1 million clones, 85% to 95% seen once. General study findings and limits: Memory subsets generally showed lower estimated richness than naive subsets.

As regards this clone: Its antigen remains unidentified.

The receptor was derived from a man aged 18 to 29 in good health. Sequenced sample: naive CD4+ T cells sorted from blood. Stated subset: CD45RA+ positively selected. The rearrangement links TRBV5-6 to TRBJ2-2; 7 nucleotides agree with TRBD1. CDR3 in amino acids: CASSDRVGGGELFF. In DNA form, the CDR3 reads TGTGCCAGCAGCGACAGGGTAGGGGGCGGGGAGCTGTTTTTT.